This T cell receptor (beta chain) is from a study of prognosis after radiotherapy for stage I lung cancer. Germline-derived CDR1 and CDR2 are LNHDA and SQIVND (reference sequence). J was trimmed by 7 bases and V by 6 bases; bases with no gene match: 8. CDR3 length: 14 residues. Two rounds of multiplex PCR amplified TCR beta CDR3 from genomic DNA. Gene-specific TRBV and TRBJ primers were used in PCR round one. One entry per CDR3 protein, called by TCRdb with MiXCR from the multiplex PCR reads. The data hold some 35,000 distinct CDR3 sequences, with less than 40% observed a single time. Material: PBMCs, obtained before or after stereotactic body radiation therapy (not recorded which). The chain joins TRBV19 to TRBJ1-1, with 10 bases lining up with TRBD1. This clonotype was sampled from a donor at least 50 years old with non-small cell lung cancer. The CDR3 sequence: CASSQGQGLGEAFF. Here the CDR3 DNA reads TGTGCCAGTAGCCAGGGACAGGGGTTAGGTGAAGCTTTCTTT.